The clone carrying this TCR beta chain was seen a few times. Its antigen is unknown. The data are from a study of cytomegalovirus exposure and HLA in healthy donors. 60 Vbeta and 13 Jbeta primers were used in PCR. The data were produced by immunoSEQ multiplex PCR, yet TCRdb's version contains in-frame clones alone and is incomplete. The data hold fewer than 150,000 clones, with around 81% observed a single time. Study-level points and caveats: Investigators reported 150 to 200 TCR beta chains as tied to cytomegalovirus. TCR beta V segments were, for the most part, productive about 87% or about 30% of the time in an earlier analysis. Later, an analysis showed that TCR beta chains associated with HLA were more clonally expanded than others that were equally common. Researchers left out some V segments, among them TRBV6-2 and TRBV6-3, as indistinguishable.

The CDR3 consists of 13 residues. Deletions cut 6 bases from V and 7 bases from J, with 16 bases between. Germline V gene data show CDR1 as SGHTA and CDR2 as FQGNSA. The sample consisted of PBMCs. This chain links TRBV7-2 with TRBJ2-7, with D hard to call. This sequence was found in a male donor in good health and CMV-seronegative. In DNA, the CDR3 is TGTGCCAGCAGACCCCAGGTTCTTTCGGAGCAGTACTTC. It encodes CASRPQVLSEQYF.